A single sample gave rise to the 29 T cell receptor beta chains below, sequenced in a study of metastatic and nonmetastatic thyroid tumors. No patient received treatment before thyroid surgery. TCRdb reassembled clones from the PCR reads with MiXCR. The sample records 28,000 or so clones, 16% being singletons. Material: blood. These receptors were taken from a female donor with papillary thyroid cancer or a benign thyroid nodule (not recorded which). Some clones in this sample may be carry-over from other donors' samples.

At least ten counts were recorded for this clone. The rearrangement uses TRBV27 and TRBJ2-5; D ambiguous. The germline V gene encodes CDR1 MNHEY and CDR2 SMNVEV (reference sequence). V was clipped by 3 bases and J by 2 bases, with 7 bases between them. The CDR3 is made up of 13 amino acids. The CDR3 protein is CASSLGTQETQYF. Here the CDR3 DNA reads TGTGCCAGCAGTTTGGGCACTCAAGAGACCCAGTACTTC.

This clone was seen many times. The chain has TRBV11-2 and TRBJ2-3, with 13 bases aligning to TRBD2. Germline CDR1 SGHAT, CDR2 FQNNGV. The junction had 6 bases not matched to a gene; V was cut back by 5 bases and J by 4 bases. CDR3 size: 16 residues. Written as DNA, the CDR3 is TGTGCCAGCAGCCGAGGGACTAGCGGGATGTCAGATACGCAGTATTTT. Translated, it gives CASSRGTSGMSDTQYF. The variable domain in full, completed from reference TRBV11-2 and TRBJ2-3, reads EAGVAQSPRYKIIEKRQSVAFWCNPISGHATLYWYQQILGQGPKLLIQFQNNGVVDDSQLPKDRFSAERLKGVDSTLKIQPAKLEDSAVYLCASSRGTSGMSDTQYFGPGTRLTVL.

This clone came up many times. The chain has TRBV27 and TRBJ1-2, with a possible D match to TRBD1 (5 bases). This CDR3 contains 14 residues. Trimming cost V 3 bases and J 4 bases, with 12 bases left between them. From germline, CDR1 is MNHEY and CDR2 SMNVEV (reference sequence). The CDR3: CASSLEGVGYGYTF. The CDR3 bases are TGTGCCAGCAGTTTGGAAGGGGTGGGCTATGGCTACACCTTC.

Many counts were recorded for this clone. The V gene is TRBV7-9, the J gene TRBJ2-1; either TRBD1 or TRBD2 may supply D (5 bases each). CDR1 and CDR2 (germline): SEHNR, FQNEAQ (reference sequence). Between the trimmed V and J ends, which lost 5 bases and 5 bases, there was a span of 16 bases. This CDR3 is built from 15 residues. The CDR3 protein is CASSALGTPDNEQFF. The DNA for the CDR3 is TGTGCCAGCAGCGCTTTGGGGACGCCAGACAATGAGCAGTTCTTC. The full variable domain, completed using reference TRBV7-9 and TRBJ2-1, is DTGVSQNPRHKITKRGQNVTFRCDPISEHNRLYWYRQTLGQGPEFLTYFQNEAQLEKSRLLSDRFSAERPKGSFSTLEIQRTEQGDSAMYLCASSALGTPDNEQFFGPGTRLTVL.

The chain links TRBV7-3 to TRBJ2-1; 13 positions match TRBD2. This CDR3 region has 18 residues. Germline CDR1 reads SGHTA; CDR2 reads FQGTGA. V lost 4 bases and J lost 4; bases outside the gene matches: 10. The CDR3 reads CASSSTSGRGSSYNEQFF. The CDR3 nucleotides read TGTGCCAGCAGCTCAACTAGCGGGAGGGGAAGCTCGTACAATGAGCAGTTCTTC.

This clone was observed a handful of times. This could be a read error, since a much larger clone is one nucleotide away. V and J are TRBV30 and TRBJ1-4, with D maybe TRBD1 (5 bases). CDR3 size: 16 residues. Per germline, CDR1 GTSNPN and CDR2 SVGIG (reference sequence). The CDR3 region is CARSSWVGGANEKLFF. CDR3 nucleotide sequence: TGTGCCCGGAGTTCCTGGGTCGGGGGAGCTAATGAAAAACTGTTTTTT.

This clone showed up many times. The junction and the germline gene differ at one end; a read error may be behind it. The V gene is TRBV6-1, the J gene TRBJ2-1, with 12 bases lining up with TRBD1. Germline-derived CDR1 and CDR2 are MNHNS and SASEGT. The CDR3 contains 14 residues. The CDR3 bases are TGTGCCAGCAGTTCCGGGACAGGGGGCAATAAGCAGTTCTTC. Amino acids: CASSSGTGGNKQFF.

This clone was observed at least ten times. The gene calls are TRBV24-1 and TRBJ1-2; D is unclear. Germline CDR1 reads KGHDR; CDR2 reads SFDVKD. V was shortened by 7 bases and J by 8 bases, with 13 bases between the two germline ends. CDR3 size: 12 residues. The CDR3 DNA sequence: TGTGCCACCAGATCCGAGGGAGGAGGCTACACCTTC. Residues: CATRSEGGGYTF.

This clone was picked up many times. Within the sample, other DNA sequences also encode this same CDR3. The chain recombines TRBV24-1 with TRBJ2-2, with 15 bases that match TRBD2. With V trimmed by 4 bases and J by 5 bases, 7 bases remained unmatched. The CDR3 loop spans 18 amino acids. Germline V gene data show CDR1 as KGHDR and CDR2 as SFDVKD. This CDR3 reads CATSDPGLAGGRTGELFF. The CDR3 DNA follows: TGTGCCACCAGTGACCCCGGACTAGCGGGAGGGAGGACCGGGGAGCTGTTTTTT.

This clone was seen more than once but under ten times. This may be a read error, as it is one base from a much larger clone. The same CDR3 arises from other DNA sequences in this sample as well. The rearrangement links TRBV9 to TRBJ2-3, with 8 bases lining up with TRBD1. Germline-derived CDR1 and CDR2 are SGDLS and YYNGEE. CDR3 length equals 15 residues. CDR3 in DNA: TGCGCCAGCAGCCACCGGGACAGGACCACAGATACGCAGTATTTT. Translation: CASSHRDRTTDTQYF. Full variable domain (missing parts from reference TRBV9 and TRBJ2-3): DSGVTQTPKHLITATGQRVTLRCSPRSGDLSVYWYQQSLDQGLQFLIQYYNGEERAKGNILERFSAQQFPDLHSELNLSSLELGDSALYFCASSHRDRTTDTQYFGPGTRLTVL.

The table lists this clone with many counts. Here the CDR3 reads CASSLGGEREGPYNEQFF. The CDR3 coding sequence is TGTGCCAGCAGTTTAGGTGGTGAGCGGGAGGGTCCTTACAATGAGCAGTTCTTC. The chain uses TRBV12-3 or TRBV12-4 and TRBJ2-1, with 10 bases that match TRBD2. Trimming removed 1 base from V and 4 bases from J; junction bases left unmatched: 10. CDR3 length: 18 residues.

The chain recombines TRBV20-1 with TRBJ1-5; D gene uncertain. V was trimmed by 7 bases and J by 3 bases, leaving 13 bases between them. The CDR3 spans 13 residues. Germline assignment: CDR1 DFQATT and CDR2 SNEGSKA (reference sequence). The CDR3 protein is CSGEGGDNQPQHF. CDR3 nucleotide sequence: TGCAGTGGGGAAGGTGGGGACAATCAGCCCCAGCATTTT.

A few counts support this clone. This sequence joins TRBV28 and TRBJ2-7, with 8 bases fitting TRBD2. CDR3 size: 14 residues. The germline CDR1 and CDR2 sequences are MDHEN and SYDVKM. V shed 7 bases and J 7 bases; nucleotides not matched to a gene: 12. The CDR3 coding sequence is TGTGCCAGCATTTTGTGGACGGGGGGGTGGGAGCAGTACTTC. Translating it yields CASILWTGGWEQYF. Combining the CDR3 with reference TRBV28 and TRBJ2-7 gives the whole variable domain DVKVTQSSRYLVKRTGEKVFLECVQDMDHENMFWYRQDPGLGLRLIYFSYDVKMKEKGDIPEGYSVSREKKERFSLILESASTNQTSMYLCASILWTGGWEQYFGPGTRLTVT.

CDR3 DNA sequence: TGTGCCAGCAGCTTGTCTGGTACCGGGGAGCTGTTTTTT. This codes for CASSLSGTGELFF. V and J are TRBV5-5 and TRBJ2-2, with no clear D. Trimming stripped 1 base from V and 5 bases from J, with 6 bases between. Looked up from germline, CDR1 is SGHKS and CDR2 is YYEKEE (reference sequence). This CDR3 has 13 residues.

V is TRBV6-1 and J is TRBJ1-1; no reliable D call. The germline CDR1 and CDR2 sequences are MNHNS and SASEGT. This CDR3 contains 16 residues. V lost 2 bases and J lost 0, with 13 bases in between. The CDR3, as DNA: TGTGCCAGCAGTGAACCTAGAGGGAAAATGAACACTGAAGCTTTCTTT. This gives the protein CASSEPRGKMNTEAFF.

This clone was seen at least ten times. The chain uses TRBV12-3 or TRBV12-4 and TRBJ1-5, with a tentative D call TRBD1 (6 bases). The CDR3 runs to 15 residues. V lost 5 bases, J lost 0 bases, and 11 bases lay in between. Written as DNA, the CDR3 is TGTGCCAGCAGTCGTCAGGGGAGTAGCAATCAGCCCCAGCATTTT. As protein: CASSRQGSSNQPQHF.

This clone was counted many times. The chain couples TRBV30 to TRBJ2-2; D gene uncertain. This CDR3 has 14 amino acids. Germline V CDR1 and CDR2: GTSNPN, SVGIG (reference sequence). Trimming took 2 bases from V and 1 from J, leaving 8 bases between them. CDR3 DNA sequence: TGTGCCTGGAGTAATGCAGGGAACACCGGGGAGCTGTTTTTT. Translating gives CAWSNAGNTGELFF.

This clone was recorded at least ten times. V and J are TRBV6-1 and TRBJ2-5; perhaps TRBD2 as D (6 bases). The CDR3 contains 14 residues. The V end lost 3 bases, the J end lost 3 bases, and 11 bases lay between the germline ends. In germline, CDR1 is MNHNS, CDR2 SASEGT. This CDR3 reads CASSDSGREETQYF. The CDR3 DNA reads as TGTGCCAGCAGTGACTCCGGGAGAGAAGAGACCCAGTACTTC.

This clone was observed many times. J is TRBJ1-2 and V is TRBV5-1; D is perhaps TRBD1 (5 bases). Per germline, CDR1 SGHRS and CDR2 YFSETQ. Trimming removed 0 bases at V and 0 bases at J, with 9 bases between. The CDR3 consists of 15 residues. The CDR3 nucleotides are TGCGCCAGCAGCTTGGCTTTGACAGCTAACTATGGCTACACCTTC. Translation gives CASSLALTANYGYTF.

This clone was observed at least ten times. V usage is TRBV2 and J usage is TRBJ2-7; D may be TRBD2 (6 bases). Trimming shortened V by 4 bases and J by 4 bases, and 17 bases separated the two germline ends. The CDR3 is 15 residues long. Per germline, CDR1 SNHLY and CDR2 FYNNEI. The CDR3 region is CASSVRPTRQYEQYF. CDR3 bases: TGTGCCAGCAGTGTTCGACCGACTAGACAATACGAGCAGTACTTC.

Ten or more counts support this clone. The chain recombines TRBV27 with TRBJ2-5; D not resolved. The germline gives CDR1 MNHEY, CDR2 SMNVEV (reference sequence). This CDR3 is 14 amino acids long. Trimming cost V 0 bases and J 2 bases, with 7 bases left between them. CDR3 nucleotide sequence: TGTGCCAGCAGTTTATCGGGCAGACAAGAGACCCAGTACTTC. Encoded protein: CASSLSGRQETQYF.

This clone was counted a few times. The junction departs from germline at one end; a sequencing error may be responsible. The V call is TRBV2, the J call TRBJ2-3; D ambiguous. Germline V gene data show CDR1 as SNHLY and CDR2 as FYNNEI. The CDR3 runs to 14 residues. CDR3 bases: TGTGCCAGCAGGGCCGGCCGCGTCACAAATACGCAGTATTTT. Translated, it gives CASRAGRVTNTQYF.

This clone was seen repeatedly, ten times or more. V gene TRBV11-1 combines with J gene TRBJ1-2, with D maybe TRBD1 (5 bases). The length of the CDR3 is 16 residues. V shed 1 base and J shed 3 bases, with 15 bases lying between them. Per germline, CDR1 SGHAT and CDR2 FQDESV (reference sequence). CDR3: CASSLELAGQDYGYTF. The CDR3 DNA is TGTGCCAGCAGCTTAGAGCTAGCAGGGCAGGACTATGGCTACACCTTC.

Only one count was recorded for this clone. The gene calls are TRBV7-9 and TRBJ1-2; the D is unclear. CDR3 length equals 14 residues. Germline V gives CDR1 SEHNR, CDR2 FQNEAQ (reference sequence). Trimming pared 5 bases from V and 6 bases from J, leaving 16 bases between. CDR3 coding DNA: TGTGCCAGCAGCCCACCAGTGGGTCGCCATGGCTACACCTTC. Protein: CASSPPVGRHGYTF. Looking up the rest from reference TRBV7-9 and TRBJ1-2 gives the full variable domain: DTGVSQNPRHKITKRGQNVTFRCDPISEHNRLYWYRQTLGQGPEFLTYFQNEAQLEKSRLLSDRFSAERPKGSFSTLEIQRTEQGDSAMYLCASSPPVGRHGYTFGSGTRLTVV.

In this sample, this clone turned up a few times. This chain uses TRBV28 with TRBJ2-7, with a possible D match to TRBD1 (6 bases). V gave up 9 bases and J gave up 1 base, with 16 bases separating them. The CDR3 totals 14 residues. Germline-derived CDR1 and CDR2 are MDHEN and SYDVKM. In DNA form, the CDR3 reads TGTGCCAGTATTTCGGCAGGGGAATCCTACGAGCAGTACTTC. Protein: CASISAGESYEQYF.

This clone was seen repeatedly, ten times or more. The chain links TRBV4-2 to TRBJ2-2; 9 bases fit TRBD1. The trim removed 2 bases at V and 3 bases at J, leaving 7 bases unmatched. The CDR3 covers 17 residues. The germline V gene has CDR1 LGHNA and CDR2 YNFKEQ. Here the CDR3 reads CASSQRVGQGHTGELFF. In nucleotides, the CDR3 is TGTGCCAGCAGCCAAAGGGTGGGACAGGGACACACCGGGGAGCTGTTTTTT.

This clone showed up just a few times. At one boundary the junction diverges from the germline segment, which might be a read error. The rearrangement joins TRBV19 to TRBJ1-1, with a tentative D call TRBD1 (6 bases). CDR3 length equals 15 residues. CDR1 is LNHDA and CDR2 is SQIVND in the germline V gene (reference sequence). The DNA of the CDR3 is TGTGCCAGTAGTATACAGGGGCCTATGAACACTAAAGCTTTCTTT. Its protein is CASSIQGPMNTKAFF.

This clone was observed many times. The rearrangement uses TRBV6-4 and TRBJ2-2; D possibly corresponds to TRBD1 (5 bases). Between the trimmed V and J ends, which lost 0 bases and 0 bases, there was a span of 8 bases. In germline, CDR1 is MRHNA, CDR2 SNTAGT. The CDR3 spans 16 residues. CDR3: CASSDSWTTNTGELFF. For the CDR3, the DNA is TGTGCCAGCAGTGACTCTTGGACAACGAACACCGGGGAGCTGTTTTTT.

Ten or more counts support this clone. The chain couples TRBV28 to TRBJ1-4; possible D gene TRBD1, 5 bases. V was cut by 3 bases and J by 4 bases, with 24 bases left in between. The CDR3 length is 19 residues. CDR1 is MDHEN and CDR2 is SYDVKM in the germline V gene. CDR3 sequence reads: CASSFPRGTPEILNEKLFF. The DNA for the CDR3 is TGTGCCAGCAGTTTCCCACGGGGGACCCCTGAAATACTTAATGAAAAACTGTTTTTT.